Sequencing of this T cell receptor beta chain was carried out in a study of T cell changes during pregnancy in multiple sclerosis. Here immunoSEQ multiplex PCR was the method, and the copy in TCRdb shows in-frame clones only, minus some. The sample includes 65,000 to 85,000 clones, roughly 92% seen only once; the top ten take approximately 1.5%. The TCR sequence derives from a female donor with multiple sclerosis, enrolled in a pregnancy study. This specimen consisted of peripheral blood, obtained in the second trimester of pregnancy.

CDR3 amino acids: CASSQELQGLGARAEAFF. The DNA of the CDR3 is TGCGCCAGCAGCCAAGAACTACAGGGACTAGGGGCGCGGGCTGAAGCTTTCTTT. The rearrangement joins TRBV4-1 to TRBJ1-1; TRBD1 might be the D (6 bases). V was shortened by 0 bases and J by 6 bases, with 23 bases between the two germline ends. CDR1 and CDR2 (germline): MGHRA, YSYEKL. This CDR3 contains 18 residues.